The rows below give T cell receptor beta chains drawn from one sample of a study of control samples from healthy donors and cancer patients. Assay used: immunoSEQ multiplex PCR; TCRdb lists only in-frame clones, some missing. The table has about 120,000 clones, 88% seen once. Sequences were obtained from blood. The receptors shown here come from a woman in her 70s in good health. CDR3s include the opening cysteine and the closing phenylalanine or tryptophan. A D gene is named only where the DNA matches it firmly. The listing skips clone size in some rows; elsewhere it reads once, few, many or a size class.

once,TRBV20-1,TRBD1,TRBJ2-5,CSAGQGETQYF,TGCAGTGCGGGACAGGGAGAGACCCAGTACTTC
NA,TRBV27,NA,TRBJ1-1,CASSLGSGAKGGGEAFF,TGTGCCAGCAGTTTAGGGTCGGGGGCGAAGGGTGGTGGGGAAGCTTTCTTT
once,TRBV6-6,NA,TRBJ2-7,CASSYSGASYEQYF,TGTGCCAGCAGTTATTCCGGGGCCTCCTACGAGCAGTACTTC
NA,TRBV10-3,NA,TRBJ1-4,CAISGGGLEKLFF,TGTGCCATCAGTGGCGGGGGGCTTGAAAAACTGTTTTTT
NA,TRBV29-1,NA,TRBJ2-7,CSVGNREQYF,TGCAGCGTCGGAAACAGGGAGCAGTACTTC
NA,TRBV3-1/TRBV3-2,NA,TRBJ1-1,CASSQDPPWGEAFF,TGTGCCAGCAGCCAAGATCCGCCCTGGGGTGAAGCTTTCTTT
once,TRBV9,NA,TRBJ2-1,CASSVDLLGPSSYNEQFF,TGTGCCAGCAGCGTAGATCTTCTTGGCCCCAGCTCCTACAATGAGCAGTTCTTC
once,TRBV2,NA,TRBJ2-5,CASSGQIQFGETQYF,TGTGCCAGCAGTGGTCAAATCCAATTCGGAGAGACCCAGTACTTC
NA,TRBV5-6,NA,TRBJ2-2,CASSLQGTNTGELFF,TGTGCCAGCAGCTTGCAGGGTACGAACACCGGGGAGCTGTTTTTT
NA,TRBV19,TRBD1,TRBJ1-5,CASSIEDRGVGDQPQHF,TGTGCCAGTAGTATAGAGGACAGGGGGGTAGGTGATCAGCCCCAGCATTTT
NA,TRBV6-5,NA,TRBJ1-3,CASSYVMGNTIYF,TGTGCCAGCAGTTACGTAATGGGAAACACCATATATTTT
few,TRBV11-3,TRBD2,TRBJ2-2,CASSLGLAEGTGELFF,TGTGCCAGCAGCCTGGGACTAGCGGAGGGGACCGGGGAGCTGTTTTTT
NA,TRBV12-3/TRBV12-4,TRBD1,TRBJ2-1,CASRSQGAKEQFF,TGTGCCAGCAGATCACAGGGGGCGAAAGAGCAGTTCTTC
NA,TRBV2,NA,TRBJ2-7,CASREVGQLRPNDYEQYF,TGTGCCAGCAGGGAAGTGGGACAATTAAGACCGAACGACTACGAGCAGTACTTC
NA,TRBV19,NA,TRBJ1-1,CASSIDDSGLNTEAFF,TGTGCCAGTAGTATAGATGACTCAGGATTGAACACTGAAGCTTTCTTT
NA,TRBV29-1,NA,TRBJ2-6,CSVAGSGANVLTF,TGCAGCGTGGCAGGGTCTGGGGCCAACGTCCTGACTTTC
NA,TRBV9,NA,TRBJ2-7,CASSVGSDSYEQYF,TGTGCCAGCAGCGTAGGGTCAGACTCGTACGAGCAGTACTTC
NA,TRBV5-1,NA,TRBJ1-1,CASSNLGEGTEAFF,TGCGCCAGCAGCAATCTGGGAGAGGGCACTGAAGCTTTCTTT
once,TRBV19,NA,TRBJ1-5,CASSVTWGLSNQPQHF,TGTGCCAGTAGTGTGACGTGGGGCCTTAGCAATCAGCCCCAGCATTTT
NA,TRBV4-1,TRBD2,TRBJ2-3,CASSKEGLAPITDTQYF,TGCGCCAGCAGCAAGGAGGGACTAGCCCCGATCACAGATACGCAGTATTTT
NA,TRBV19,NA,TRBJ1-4,CASSPRGATNEKLFF,TGTGCCAGTAGTCCAAGGGGGGCAACTAATGAAAAACTGTTTTTT
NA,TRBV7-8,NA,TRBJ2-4,CASSLDRVDIQYF,TGTGCCAGCAGCTTAGACAGGGTTGACATTCAGTACTTC
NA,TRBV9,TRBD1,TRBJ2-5,CASSAGTVQETQYF,TGTGCCAGCAGCGCAGGGACAGTACAAGAGACCCAGTACTTC
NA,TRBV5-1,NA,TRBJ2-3,CASSSRADQESGTQYF,TGCGCCAGCAGCTCGAGGGCGGATCAGGAATCGGGTACGCAGTATTTT
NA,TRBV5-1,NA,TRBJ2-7,CASSRQQEAYEQYF,TGCGCCAGCAGCCGGCAACAGGAAGCCTACGAGCAGTACTTC
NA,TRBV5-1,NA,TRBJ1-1,CASSPGIREQANTEAFF,TGCGCCAGCAGCCCGGGGATCCGAGAACAGGCGAACACTGAAGCTTTCTTT
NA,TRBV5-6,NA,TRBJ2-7,CASSLGDYSSYEQYF,TGTGCCAGCAGCTTGGGCGATTACAGCTCCTACGAGCAGTACTTC
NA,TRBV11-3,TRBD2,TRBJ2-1,CASSSRGSSYNEQFF,TGTGCCAGCAGCTCGCGGGGGAGCTCCTACAATGAGCAGTTCTTC
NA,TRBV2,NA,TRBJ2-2,CASSDDRGRGTGELFF,TGTGCCAGCAGTGATGACCGAGGCCGAGGAACCGGGGAGCTGTTTTTT
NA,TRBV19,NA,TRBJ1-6,CASKAAEYNSPLHF,TGTGCCAGTAAAGCGGCTGAGTATAATTCACCCCTCCACTTT
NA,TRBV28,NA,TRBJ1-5,CASGPVNQPQHF,TGTGCCAGCGGGCCAGTCAATCAGCCCCAGCATTTT